These 2 T cell receptor beta chains came from one sample sequenced in a study of CXCR3-negative and CXCR3-positive naive CD8 T cells. Study results and caveats: Naive cells positive for CXCR3 carried more hydrophobic TRB CDR3s than CXCR3-negative ones.

Researchers prepared the TRB cDNA libraries using 5' RACE with UMI labels. TCRdb reprocessed the 5' RACE reads and stores each CDR3 protein as one record, lacking DNA. This sample carries about 150,000 distinct CDR3 sequences, with under 0.5% going to the ten biggest clones. These receptors lack a known antigen. Material for sequencing was naive CXCR3+ CD8+ T cells from blood. This sample's subset: CD45RO-CCR7+CD27+CD95- naive CD8+ T cells expressing CXCR3 (TNR3+). The receptors originated from a human donor in good health. Some clones in this sample may be carry-over from other donors' samples.

The CDR3: CATPADRVNKFSYEQYF. The rearrangement links TRBV19 to TRBJ2-7; TCRdb selects TRBD1, and the lack of DNA leaves this call unchecked. The CDR3 consists of 17 residues. Germline-derived CDR1 and CDR2 are LNHDA and SQIVND (reference sequence).

This chain joins TRBV7-3 and TRBJ1-6. The CDR3 is made up of 13 amino acids. Germline CDR1 is SGHTA and CDR2 is FQGTGA. The CDR3 sequence is CASSPVPNSPLHF.